The 4 T cell receptor beta chains below all came from one sample that was sequenced in a study of follicular helper T cells after annual influenza vaccination. Profiling relied on immunoSEQ multiplex PCR, and the TCRdb table lists in-frame clones only, not all of them. The sample consists of some 2,500 clones, around 86% of them appearing once. The time point: 2014-2015 season, pre-vaccination. Material: CXCR5+ CD38+ circulating T follicular helper cells from blood, obtained on the day of influenza vaccination. Subset meaning: circulating Tfh, non-naive CD4+CXCR5+PD-1+ (ICOS+CD38+ or ICOS-CD38-). Receptor source: an adult who received the influenza vaccine.

The chain carries TRBV2 and TRBJ2-3, with 7 positions matching TRBD1. V trimming: 6 bases; J trimming: 0 bases; junction bases outside the gene matches: 9. CDR3 size: 16 residues. The germline CDR1 and CDR2 sequences are SNHLY and FYNNEI. CDR3 nucleotide sequence: TGTGCCAGCAGAAACCGGGACAGCTCCAGCACAGATACGCAGTATTTT. Its protein product is CASRNRDSSSTDTQYF.

The sample holds one count of this clone. The V and J genes are TRBV11-3 and TRBJ2-2, with a possible D match to TRBD2 (5 bases). This CDR3 contains 14 residues. Trimming left V 5 bases short and J 3 bases short, with 10 bases between. The V gene's germline CDR1 is SGHNT and CDR2 YENEEA. In DNA, the CDR3 is TGTGCCAGCAGCAAAACGAGGGACACCGGGGAGCTGTTTTTT. It specifies CASSKTRDTGELFF. Full variable domain (outside the CDR3, taken from reference TRBV11-3 and TRBJ2-2): EAGVVQSPRYKIIEKKQPVAFWCNPISGHNTLYWYLQNLGQGPELLIRYENEEAVDDSQLPKDRFSAERLKGVDSTLKIQPAELGDSAVYLCASSKTRDTGELFFGEGSRLTVL.

V usage is TRBV7-8 and J usage is TRBJ1-5; 7 nucleotides align to TRBD1. Germline CDR1 and CDR2: SGHVS and FQNEAQ. CDR3 length: 14 amino acids. V lost 1 base and J lost 7; bases outside the gene matches: 4. CDR3: CASSLDRGGQPQHF. CDR3 nucleotide sequence: TGTGCCAGCAGCTTAGACAGGGGTGGCCAGCCCCAGCATTTT.

The rearrangement uses TRBV5-1 and TRBJ2-7, with 10 bases identical to TRBD1. V lost 4 bases and J lost 6; bases outside the gene matches: 7. CDR3 size: 14 residues. Germline V gene data show CDR1 as SGHRS and CDR2 as YFSETQ. CDR3 protein: CASSARDRGGEQYF. CDR3 DNA: TGCGCCAGCAGCGCGCGGGACAGGGGTGGCGAGCAGTACTTC.